The T cell receptor beta chain under discussion was sequenced for a study of siplizumab effects on memory and regulatory T cells. Whole-study results and caveats: Siplizumab significantly reduced alloreactive sequences traceable to unstimulated CD4+ memory cells. Treatment with siplizumab left mappable alloreactive CD4+ clones averaging nearly 70% Treg-derived, compared with over 25% in controls.

The CDR3 sequence is 15 residues long. Germline V gene sequence: CDR1 MNHEY, CDR2 SVGAGI. Trimming left V 6 bases short and J 0 bases short, with 15 bases between. Coculturing at 37°C lasted six to seven days for the mixed lymphocyte reaction cells. Notes on this clone: Its specificity is not known.

Some 93,000 TCR templates per sample were sequenced. The table came from immunoSEQ multiplex PCR; TCRdb's copy has only in-frame clones and leaves some out. The table has about 20,000 clones, roughly 49% seen once; the top ten hold 4.9%. This clonotype was obtained from a human donor in good health; the cells came from an allogeneic mixed lymphocyte reaction. The sequenced sample consisted of CFSE-low (dividing) CD4+ T cells sorted from an allogeneic mixed lymphocyte reaction. The rearrangement joins TRBV6-5 to TRBJ2-7, with D possibly matching TRBD1 (8 bases). The CDR3 loop reads CASRTTGGDSYEQYF. CDR3 coding DNA: TGTGCCAGCAGAACCACAGGGGGGGACTCCTACGAGCAGTACTTC.